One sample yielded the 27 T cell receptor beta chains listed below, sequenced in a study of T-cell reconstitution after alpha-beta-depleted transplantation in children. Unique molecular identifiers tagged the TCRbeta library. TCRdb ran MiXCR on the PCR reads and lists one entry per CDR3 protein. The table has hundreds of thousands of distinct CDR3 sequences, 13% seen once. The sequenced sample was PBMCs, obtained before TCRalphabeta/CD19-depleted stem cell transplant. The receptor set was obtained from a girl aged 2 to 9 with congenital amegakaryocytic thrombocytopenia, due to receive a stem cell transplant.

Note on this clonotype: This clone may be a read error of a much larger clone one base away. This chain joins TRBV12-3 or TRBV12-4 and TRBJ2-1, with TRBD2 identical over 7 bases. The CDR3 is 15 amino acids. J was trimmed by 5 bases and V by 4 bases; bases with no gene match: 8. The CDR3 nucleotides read TGTGCCAGCAGTTCAGCCTTACTAGCGAACAATGAGCAGTTCTTC. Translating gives CASSSALLANNEQFF.

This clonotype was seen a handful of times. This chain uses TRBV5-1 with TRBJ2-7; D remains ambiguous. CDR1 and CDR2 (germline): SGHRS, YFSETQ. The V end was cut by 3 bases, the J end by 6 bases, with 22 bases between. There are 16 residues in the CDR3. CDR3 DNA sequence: TGCGCCAGCAGCTCAACGACTGACTCCTCCCTGGCCGAGCAGTACTTC. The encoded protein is CASSSTTDSSLAEQYF. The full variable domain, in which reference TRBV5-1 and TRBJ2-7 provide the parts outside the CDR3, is KAGVTQTPRYLIKTRGQQVTLSCSPISGHRSVSWYQQTPGQGLQFLFEYFSETQRNKGNFPGRFSGRQFSNSRSEMNVSTLELGDSALYLCASSSTTDSSLAEQYFGPGTRLTVT.

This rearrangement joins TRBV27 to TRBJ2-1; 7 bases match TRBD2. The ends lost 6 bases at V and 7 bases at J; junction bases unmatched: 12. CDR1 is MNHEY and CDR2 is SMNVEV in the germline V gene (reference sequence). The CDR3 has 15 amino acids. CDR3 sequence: CASSAPEGGRNEQFF. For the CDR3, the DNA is TGTGCCAGCAGCGCCCCGGAGGGAGGGCGGAATGAGCAGTTCTTC.

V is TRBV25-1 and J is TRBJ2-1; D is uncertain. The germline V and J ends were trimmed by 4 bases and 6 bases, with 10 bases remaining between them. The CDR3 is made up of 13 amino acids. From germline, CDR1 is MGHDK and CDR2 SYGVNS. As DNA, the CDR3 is TGTGCCAGCAGTGCCGCCGGCGGCAATGAGCAGTTCTTC. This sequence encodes CASSAAGGNEQFF.

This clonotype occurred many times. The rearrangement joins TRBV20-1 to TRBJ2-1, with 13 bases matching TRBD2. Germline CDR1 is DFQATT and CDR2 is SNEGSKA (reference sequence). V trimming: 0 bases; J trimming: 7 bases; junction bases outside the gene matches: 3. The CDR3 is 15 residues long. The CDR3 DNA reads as TGCAGTGCTAGAGACCTGGGACTAGCGGGAAATGAGCAGTTCTTC. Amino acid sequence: CSARDLGLAGNEQFF.

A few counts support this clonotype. Here the CDR3 reads CSAVEVGRPIQETQYF. CDR3 DNA sequence: TGCAGTGCTGTAGAGGTTGGGAGGCCAATCCAAGAGACCCAGTACTTC. The chain has TRBV20-1 and TRBJ2-5, with D tentatively TRBD2 (6 bases). V gave up 5 bases and J gave up 1 base, with 20 bases separating them. The CDR3 runs to 16 residues. Germline CDR1 and CDR2: DFQATT and SNEGSKA (reference sequence).

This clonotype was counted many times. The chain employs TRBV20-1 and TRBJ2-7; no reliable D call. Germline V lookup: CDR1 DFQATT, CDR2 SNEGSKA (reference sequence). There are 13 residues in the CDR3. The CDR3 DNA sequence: TGCAGCCAATTAGGAGAAACAGCCTACGAGCAGTACTTC. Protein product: CSQLGETAYEQYF.

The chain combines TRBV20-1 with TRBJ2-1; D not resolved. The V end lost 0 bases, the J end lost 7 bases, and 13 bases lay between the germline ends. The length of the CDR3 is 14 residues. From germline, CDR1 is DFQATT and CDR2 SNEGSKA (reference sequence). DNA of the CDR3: TGCAGTGCTAGAGATCGGAAAGGGCGGAATGAGCAGTTCTTC. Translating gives CSARDRKGRNEQFF.

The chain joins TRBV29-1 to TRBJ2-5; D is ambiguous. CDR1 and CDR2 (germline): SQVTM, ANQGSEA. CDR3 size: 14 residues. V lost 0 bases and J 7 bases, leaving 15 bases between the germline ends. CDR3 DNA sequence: TGCAGCGTTGAAGATCCCAGGCAAGGCTGGACCCAGTACTTC. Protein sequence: CSVEDPRQGWTQYF.

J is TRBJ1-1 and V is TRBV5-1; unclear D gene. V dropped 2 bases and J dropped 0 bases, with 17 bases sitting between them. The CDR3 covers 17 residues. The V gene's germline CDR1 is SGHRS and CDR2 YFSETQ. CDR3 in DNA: TGCGCCAGCAGCTTAGGGAGAAACGCAGGTTTGAACACTGAAGCTTTCTTT. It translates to CASSLGRNAGLNTEAFF.

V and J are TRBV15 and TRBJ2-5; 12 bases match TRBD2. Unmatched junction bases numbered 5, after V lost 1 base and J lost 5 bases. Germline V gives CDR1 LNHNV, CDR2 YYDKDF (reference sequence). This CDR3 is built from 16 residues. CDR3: CATSRVPSGRVETQYF. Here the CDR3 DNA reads TGTGCCACCAGCAGAGTCCCTAGCGGGAGGGTGGAGACCCAGTACTTC.

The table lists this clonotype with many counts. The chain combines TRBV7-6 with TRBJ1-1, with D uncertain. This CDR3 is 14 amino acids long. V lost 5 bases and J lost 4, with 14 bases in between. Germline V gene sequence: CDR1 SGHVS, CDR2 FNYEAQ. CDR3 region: CASSPAPKVTEAFF. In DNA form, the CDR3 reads TGTGCCAGCAGCCCAGCGCCTAAGGTCACTGAAGCTTTCTTT.

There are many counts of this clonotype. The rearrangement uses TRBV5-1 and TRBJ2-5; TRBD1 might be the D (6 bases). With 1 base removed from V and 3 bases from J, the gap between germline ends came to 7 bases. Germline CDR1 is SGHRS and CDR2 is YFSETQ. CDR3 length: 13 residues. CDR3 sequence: CASSLTGKETQYF. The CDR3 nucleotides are TGCGCCAGCAGCTTGACAGGGAAAGAGACCCAGTACTTC.

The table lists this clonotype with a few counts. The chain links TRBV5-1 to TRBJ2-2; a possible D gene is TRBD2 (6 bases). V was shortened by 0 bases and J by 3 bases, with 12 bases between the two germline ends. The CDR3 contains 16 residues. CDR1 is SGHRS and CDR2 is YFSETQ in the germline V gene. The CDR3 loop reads CASSLVPGADTGELFF. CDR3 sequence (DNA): TGCGCCAGCAGCTTGGTCCCGGGAGCGGACACCGGGGAGCTGTTTTTT.

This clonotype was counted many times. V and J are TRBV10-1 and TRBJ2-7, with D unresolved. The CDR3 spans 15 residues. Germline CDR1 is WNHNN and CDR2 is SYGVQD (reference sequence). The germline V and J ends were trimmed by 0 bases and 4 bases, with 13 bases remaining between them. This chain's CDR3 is CASSESPRLAYEQYF. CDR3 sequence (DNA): TGCGCCAGCAGTGAGTCGCCCAGGTTGGCGTACGAGCAGTACTTC.

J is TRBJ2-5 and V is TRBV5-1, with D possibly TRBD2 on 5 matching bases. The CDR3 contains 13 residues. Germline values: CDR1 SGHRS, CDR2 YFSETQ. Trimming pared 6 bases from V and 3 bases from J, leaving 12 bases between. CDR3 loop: CASKVWGEETQYF. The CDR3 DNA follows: TGCGCCAGCAAGGTCTGGGGAGAAGAGACCCAGTACTTC.

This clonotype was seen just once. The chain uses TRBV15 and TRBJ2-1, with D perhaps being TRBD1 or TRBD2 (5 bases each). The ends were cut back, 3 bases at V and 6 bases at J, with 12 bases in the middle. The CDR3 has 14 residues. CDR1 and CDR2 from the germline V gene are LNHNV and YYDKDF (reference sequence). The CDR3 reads CATSSHTRGNEQFF. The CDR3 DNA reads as TGTGCCACCAGCAGCCATACTAGGGGCAATGAGCAGTTCTTC.

The CDR3 sequence: CASGQGYTGELFF. CDR3 nucleotides: TGTGCCAGCGGGCAGGGCTACACCGGGGAGCTGTTTTTT. The rearrangement links TRBV3-1 to TRBJ2-2; TRBD1 is a possible D gene (5 bases). CDR3 length: 13 amino acids. V lost 8 bases, J lost 3 bases, and 10 bases lay in between. Germline CDR1 reads LGHDT; CDR2 reads YNNKEL (reference sequence).

The DNA of the CDR3 is TGTGCCATCATGGGACTAGCGGGAAACAATGAGCAGTTCTTC. It translates to CAIMGLAGNNEQFF. This sequence joins TRBV10-3 and TRBJ2-1; TRBD2 aligns across 13 bases. CDR1 is ENHRY, CDR2 SYGVKD, per germline. V shed 7 bases and J 5 bases; nucleotides not matched to a gene: 2. CDR3 size: 14 residues.

In DNA, the CDR3 is TGTGCCAGCAGCTTAGCCCGGGGACAGGGAATCGGCACAGATACGCAGTATTTT. Translating gives CASSLARGQGIGTDTQYF. The genes are TRBV7-6 and TRBJ2-3; 9 bases are shared with TRBD1. The CDR3 is made up of 18 amino acids. Germline-derived CDR1 and CDR2 are SGHVS and FNYEAQ. Unmatched junction bases numbered 8, after V lost 0 bases and J lost 1 base.

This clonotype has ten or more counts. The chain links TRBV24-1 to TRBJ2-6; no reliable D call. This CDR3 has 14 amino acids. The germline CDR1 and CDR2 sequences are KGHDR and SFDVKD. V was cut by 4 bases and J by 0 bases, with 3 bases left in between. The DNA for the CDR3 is TGTGCCACCAGTGACCTCTCTGGGGCCAACGTCCTGACTTTC. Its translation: CATSDLSGANVLTF.

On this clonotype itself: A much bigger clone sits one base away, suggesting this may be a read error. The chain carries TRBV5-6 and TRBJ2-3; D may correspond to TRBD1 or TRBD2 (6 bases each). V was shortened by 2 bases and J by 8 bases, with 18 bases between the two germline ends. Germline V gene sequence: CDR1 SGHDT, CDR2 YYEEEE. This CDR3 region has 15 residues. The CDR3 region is CASSFLGGAAGTQYF. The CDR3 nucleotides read TGTGCCAGCAGCTTCCTCGGGGGCGCAGCAGGTACGCAGTATTTT.

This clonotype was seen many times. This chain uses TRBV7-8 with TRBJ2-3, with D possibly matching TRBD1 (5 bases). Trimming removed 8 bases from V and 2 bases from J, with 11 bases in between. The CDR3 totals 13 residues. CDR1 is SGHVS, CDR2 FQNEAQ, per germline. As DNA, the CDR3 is TGTGCCAGCGAACAGGAACTCACAGATACGCAGTATTTT. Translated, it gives CASEQELTDTQYF. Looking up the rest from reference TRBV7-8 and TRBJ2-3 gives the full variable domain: GAGVSQSPRYKVAKRGQDVALRCDPISGHVSLFWYQQALGQGPEFLTYFQNEAQLDKSGLPSDRFFAERPEGSVSTLKIQRTQQEDSAVYLCASEQELTDTQYFGPGTRLTVL.

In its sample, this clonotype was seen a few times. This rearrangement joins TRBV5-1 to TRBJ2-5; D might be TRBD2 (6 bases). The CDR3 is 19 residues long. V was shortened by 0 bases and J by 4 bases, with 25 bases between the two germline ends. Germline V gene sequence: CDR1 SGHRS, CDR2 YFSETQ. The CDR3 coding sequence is TGCGCCAGCAGCTTGGTACCGAGCTCCGGGACTTCCCAGGGAGAGACCCAGTACTTC. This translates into CASSLVPSSGTSQGETQYF.

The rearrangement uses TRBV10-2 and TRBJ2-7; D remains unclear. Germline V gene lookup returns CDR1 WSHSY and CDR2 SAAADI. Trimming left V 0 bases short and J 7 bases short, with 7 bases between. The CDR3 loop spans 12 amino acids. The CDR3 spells CASSESSWEQYF. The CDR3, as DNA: TGCGCCAGCAGTGAGTCGTCCTGGGAGCAGTACTTC.

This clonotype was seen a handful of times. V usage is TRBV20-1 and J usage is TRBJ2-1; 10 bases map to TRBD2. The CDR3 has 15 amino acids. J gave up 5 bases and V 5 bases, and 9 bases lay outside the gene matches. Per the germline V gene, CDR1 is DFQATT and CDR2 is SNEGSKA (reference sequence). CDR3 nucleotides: TGCAGTGCTGGCTCTAGCGGGAGCTCAGACAATGAGCAGTTCTTC. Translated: CSAGSSGSSDNEQFF.

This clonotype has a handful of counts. In DNA form, the CDR3 reads TGTGCCAGCAGTGAAAGTGAGGGTGAGCAGTTCTTC. This translates into CASSESEGEQFF. This chain links TRBV6-1 with TRBJ2-1; tentative D call: TRBD2 (5 bases). Germline V gene data show CDR1 as MNHNS and CDR2 as SASEGT. This CDR3 is 12 amino acids long. With 2 bases removed from V and 9 bases from J, the gap between germline ends came to 8 bases.